The source of this T cell receptor (beta chain) is a study of blood T cells in healthy people across ages. Study details: Roughly one uniquely barcoded beta molecule per two T cells was captured.

Next came a second PCR, run for about 6 to 11 cycles, which used a sample-barcoded 5' primer along with a J-beta primer mix. Using its own MiXCR run on the 5' RACE reads, TCRdb lists one record per CDR3 protein. The sample shows about 650,000 distinct CDR3 sequences, under 65% of them seen only once. This clonotype has at least ten counts. The sample was blood. The receptor comes from a woman over 75 in good health.

CDR3 amino acids: CSARPPGQNNEKLFF. CDR3 in DNA: TGCAGTGCTCGTCCCCCGGGACAGAATAATGAAAAACTGTTTTTT. This sequence joins TRBV20-1 and TRBJ1-4, with 7 nucleotides matching TRBD1. CDR3 size: 15 residues. Losses at the gene ends were 5 bases for V and 4 bases for J; bases not matched to a gene: 10. CDR1 and CDR2 (germline): DFQATT, SNEGSKA (reference sequence).